This T cell receptor beta chain was captured in a study of post-analysis software for immune sequencing data. Germline V gene data show CDR1 as SGHVS and CDR2 as FQNEAQ. The CDR3 totals 14 residues. Trimming took 5 bases from V and 4 from J, leaving 15 bases between them. Points on this clonotype: The target antigen is unknown.

Study observations and caveats: In patients, roughly 5 TRBV segments were more frequent than in controls, with TRBV5-6, TRBV5-1 and TRBV20-1 among them. People with multiple sclerosis had a significantly lower normalized Chao1 diversity than controls did.

The library was made from cDNA and included unique molecular identifiers. TCRdb independently ran MiXCR on the PCR reads; one entry per CDR3 protein. The repertoire holds some 690,000 distinct CDR3 sequences, with approximately 60% as singletons. V and J are TRBV7-8 and TRBJ2-7, with D possibly matching TRBD1 (6 bases). The source is a girl under 10 years old with multiple sclerosis. Sequencing was performed on blood. DNA for the CDR3: TGTGCCAGCAGCATAACAGGGATCGATTACGAGCAGTACTTC. Protein product: CASSITGIDYEQYF.